This is a list of T cell receptor beta chains from one sample in a study of OX40 agonist ivuxolimab in advanced cancers. Method: immunoSEQ multiplex PCR; TCRdb's copy keeps in-frame clones and lacks some. The repertoire holds 95,000 to 110,000 clones, with 85% to 95% as singletons. The source material was CD4+ or CD8+ T cells sorted from blood, sampled in a trial of the OX40 agonist ivuxolimab. The receptors here all came from an adult with an advanced solid tumor such as melanoma, head and neck, liver or kidney cancer. The CDR3 runs from the conserved cysteine through the conserved F or W. D genes are given only for firm matches. Clone size is stated in some rows and not others, as once, few, many or a class when expanded.

size | D | J | V | DNA | CDR3
. | . | TRBJ2-2 | TRBV7-6 | TGTGCCAGCAGCTTCGGAACGGACCCGTGGGCCGGGGAGCTGTTTTTT | CASSFGTDPWAGELFF
. | TRBD1 | TRBJ1-4 | TRBV5-1 | TGCGCCAGCAGCTTGGACAGGGGCCAGGGTGAAAAACTGTTTTTT | CASSLDRGQGEKLFF
few | . | TRBJ1-5 | TRBV30 | TGTGCCTGGAGTGTACAGCAGAATCAGCCCCAGCATTTT | CAWSVQQNQPQHF
. | . | TRBJ2-5 | TRBV18 | TGTGCCAGCTCACCACCGTCAGGGGCACGGGAGACCCAGTACTTC | CASSPPSGARETQYF
once | TRBD2 | TRBJ2-1 | TRBV6-5 | TGTGCCAGCAGAGGGACTAGCGCCGAGCAGTTCTTC | CASRGTSAEQFF
. | . | TRBJ2-7 | TRBV5-6 | TGTGCCAGCAGCTTCGAGGCAGGCTCCTACGAGCAGTACTTC | CASSFEAGSYEQYF
. | TRBD1 | TRBJ1-1 | TRBV28 | TGTGCCAGCAGTACCCACAGGGGGCGTTTGAACACTGAAGCTTTCTTT | CASSTHRGRLNTEAFF
. | . | TRBJ1-1 | TRBV7-8 | TGTGCCAGCAGCTACACGGGGGACACTGAAGCTTTCTTT | CASSYTGDTEAFF
. | TRBD2 | TRBJ2-1 | TRBV7-3 | TGTGCCAGCAGCTCCCTCCCCGGGGGGGAGTTCTTC | CASSSLPGGEFF
. | . | TRBJ2-3 | TRBV11-2 | TGTGCCAGCAGCTTATCCGATACGCAGTATTTT | CASSLSDTQYF
. | . | TRBJ1-1 | TRBV28 | TGTGCCAGCAGTTTAATTTCAGGGTTTAACACTGAAGCTTTCTTT | CASSLISGFNTEAFF
once | . | TRBJ2-7 | TRBV6-5 | TGTGCCAGCAGTTACTCGGGATGGCGCGAGCAGTACTTC | CASSYSGWREQYF
. | . | TRBJ2-5 | TRBV11-2 | TGTGCCAGCAGCTTGACCGGACCGGGAGTTCGAGGGGAGACCCAGTACTTC | CASSLTGPGVRGETQYF
. | TRBD1 | TRBJ1-5 | TRBV19 | TGTGCCAGTACTTGGGGCGGAGGGGGCGGTCAGCCCCAGCATTTT | CASTWGGGGGQPQHF
. | . | TRBJ1-4 | TRBV28 | TGTGCCAGCAGTTCCCAGGGGAGGGCTAATGAAAAACTGTTTTTT | CASSSQGRANEKLFF
. | . | TRBJ1-1 | TRBV7-9 | TGTGCCAGCAGCTTACGGTCTCCACGACCGAACACTGAAGCTTTCTTT | CASSLRSPRPNTEAFF
. | TRBD1 | TRBJ2-5 | TRBV28 | TGTGCCAGCAGCAAAACAGACAGGGTCCAAGAGACCCAGTACTTC | CASSKTDRVQETQYF
many | . | TRBJ2-7 | TRBV4-1 | TGCGCCAGCAGCCTAGCGCAAAGCTCCTACGAGCAGTACTTC | CASSLAQSSYEQYF
once | TRBD1 | TRBJ2-7 | TRBV19 | TGTGCCAGTAGTAACCCGGGACAGAGCTCCTACGAGCAGTACTTC | CASSNPGQSSYEQYF
once | . | TRBJ1-5 | TRBV30 | TGTGCCTGGACCCAGGGGAGCAATCAGCCCCAGCATTTT | CAWTQGSNQPQHF
. | . | TRBJ2-3 | TRBV18 | TGTGCCACGACTCCCAGTCCTAGCACAGATACGCAGTATTTT | CATTPSPSTDTQYF
. | . | TRBJ1-1 | TRBV9 | TGTGCCAGCAGCCCAGACAGTCAAAACACTGAAGCTTTCTTT | CASSPDSQNTEAFF
. | . | TRBJ2-1 | TRBV19 | TGTGCCAGTAGCCCCTTGAACAATGAGCAGTTCTTC | CASSPLNNEQFF
. | . | TRBJ1-5 | TRBV19 | TGTGCCAGTAGTATGCCCCAAGGGGACAATAGCAATCAGCCCCAGCATTTT | CASSMPQGDNSNQPQHF
. | TRBD1 | TRBJ1-1 | TRBV5-1 | TGCGCCAGCAGCCTGACAGGGGCGCAGAACACTGAAGCTTTCTTT | CASSLTGAQNTEAFF
. | TRBD2 | TRBJ2-3 | TRBV7-8 | TGTGCCAGCAGCTTAGTTTGGACTAGCGGGCCGGGATACACAGATACGCAGTATTTT | CASSLVWTSGPGYTDTQYF
. | . | TRBJ1-2 | TRBV28 | TGTGCCAGCAGCCCCGTAGGTGGCAGCTTATACTATGGCTACACCTTC | CASSPVGGSLYYGYTF
. | TRBD2 | TRBJ2-3 | TRBV9 | TGTGCCAGCAGCCTGGGACTAGCGGGAGCCGGCACGCAGTATTTT | CASSLGLAGAGTQYF
. | TRBD1 | TRBJ2-7 | TRBV5-1 | TGCGCCAGCAGCTTGGGACAGGGGTCCTACGAGCAGTACTTC | CASSLGQGSYEQYF
. | . | TRBJ2-7 | TRBV7-2 | TGTGCCAGCAGCCCTCAGGGCCGCGAGCAGTACTTC | CASSPQGREQYF
. | . | TRBJ1-2 | TRBV15 | TGTGCCACCAGCAGAGGTGAAGTAGCCGGGGACCGGTATGGCTACACCTTC | CATSRGEVAGDRYGYTF
. | . | TRBJ2-7 | TRBV5-4 | TGTGCCAGCAGCCTAAGAGCGGAAGCAAAGCGGGACGAGCAGTACTTC | CASSLRAEAKRDEQYF
. | . | TRBJ2-2 | TRBV2 | TGTGCCAGCAGTGTCTTTTCTGGGAACACCGGGGAGCTGTTTTTT | CASSVFSGNTGELFF
. | TRBD1 | TRBJ2-3 | TRBV5-1 | TGCGCCAGCAGCGTGGGGACAGGGGGCGGCACAGATACGCAGTATTTT | CASSVGTGGGTDTQYF
. | . | TRBJ1-2 | TRBV23-1 | TGCGCCAGCAGTCAATCGCCGGATAGATCTAACTATGGCTACACCTTC | CASSQSPDRSNYGYTF
. | . | TRBJ1-2 | TRBV29-1 | TGCAGCGTTGAACCCCGTGGCACGCTCAGCGGGTATGGCTACACCTTC | CSVEPRGTLSGYGYTF
. | . | TRBJ2-5 | TRBV5-5 | TGTGCCTCCAAGAGGGGCGACGGGGAGACCCAGTACTTC | CASKRGDGETQYF
. | . | TRBJ2-2 | TRBV4-1 | TGCGCCAGCACCAGGGGTGAAGGGGCCACCGGGGAGCTGTTTTTT | CASTRGEGATGELFF
. | . | TRBJ1-2 | TRBV13 | TGTGCCAGCAGCTTAGCGGGGGAAATAGACTATGGCTACACCTTC | CASSLAGEIDYGYTF
. | . | TRBJ2-1 | TRBV29-1 | TGCAGCGTTGAAGGATCACCAGGGACCTCCTACAATGAGCAGTTCTTC | CSVEGSPGTSYNEQFF
. | . | TRBJ1-3 | TRBV7-8 | TGTGCCAGCAGCTTAGCAGGGATTGCGAACACCATATATTTT | CASSLAGIANTIYF